These T cell receptor beta chains were read from a single sample in a study of early T cells in non-severe SARS-CoV-2 infection. TCRdb re-analysed the 5' RACE reads in MiXCR, keeping a single row per CDR3 protein. This sample carries about 84,000 distinct CDR3 sequences, about 12% of them seen once, and the ten largest clones take approximately 2.4%. Sequencing was carried out using whole blood. The source of these receptors is an adult who was a healthcare worker with PCR-confirmed SARS-CoV-2 infection or an uninfected control (not recorded which). CDR3s include the opening cysteine and the closing phenylalanine or tryptophan. D genes are given only for firm matches. The size field is filled for only some rows; it gives once, few, many or a size class.

>NA|TRBV15|many|TRBJ2-7
CATSRDLSAIDYSYEQYF
TGTGCCACCAGCAGAGATCTATCCGCCATCGACTACTCCTACGAGCAGTACTTC
>NA|TRBV12-3/TRBV12-4|NA|TRBJ2-7
CASSQKVTGSYEQYF
TGTGCCAGCAGCCAGAAGGTCACAGGTTCCTACGAGCAGTACTTC
>TRBD2|TRBV28|NA|TRBJ2-5
CASSFGGGTQETQYF
TGTGCCAGCAGTTTCGGCGGGGGGACACAAGAGACCCAGTACTTC
>NA|TRBV27|few|TRBJ1-5
CASSPTGLQPQHF
TGTGCCAGCAGTCCCACAGGATTACAGCCCCAGCATTTT
>TRBD2|TRBV19|NA|TRBJ2-3
CASSIDPGGRTDTQYF
TGTGCCAGTAGTATTGATCCGGGAGGAAGGACAGATACGCAGTATTTT
>NA|TRBV29-1|NA|TRBJ2-3
CSVVRNPSTDTQYF
TGCAGCGTGGTCAGGAATCCTAGCACAGATACGCAGTATTTT
>NA|TRBV7-9|few|TRBJ2-3
CASSFDRGGADTQYF
TGTGCCAGCAGCTTTGACAGGGGAGGGGCAGATACGCAGTATTTT
>NA|TRBV7-6|many|TRBJ2-2
CASSSIPSGANTGELFF
TGTGCCAGCAGCTCCATCCCCAGCGGAGCGAACACCGGGGAGCTGTTTTTT
>TRBD1|TRBV2|few|TRBJ2-1
CASSQGDLPYNEQFF
TGTGCCAGCTCCCAGGGGGACCTACCCTACAATGAGCAGTTCTTC
>NA|TRBV7-9|NA|TRBJ2-1
CASSLEAGYNEQFF
TGTGCCAGCAGCTTAGAGGCGGGCTACAATGAGCAGTTCTTC
>NA|TRBV9|few|TRBJ2-3
CASSVVGELTDTQYF
TGTGCCAGCAGCGTAGTGGGGGAGCTCACAGATACGCAGTATTTT
>NA|TRBV20-1|many|TRBJ2-1
CSARQTFSYNEQFF
TGCAGTGCTAGACAGACTTTTTCCTACAATGAGCAGTTCTTC
>NA|TRBV12-3/TRBV12-4|many|TRBJ1-3
CASSLTTVSGNTIYF
TGTGCCAGCAGTTTGACGACAGTCTCTGGAAACACCATATATTTT
>NA|TRBV10-3|NA|TRBJ1-3
CAINFGGAENTIYF
TGTGCCATCAACTTCGGAGGAGCTGAAAACACCATATATTTT
>NA|TRBV12-5|few|TRBJ2-4
CASGEAPGAKNIQYF
TGTGCTAGTGGAGAGGCCCCGGGGGCCAAAAACATTCAGTACTTC
>TRBD2|TRBV3-1|once|TRBJ2-1
CASSPGTSNEQFF
TGTGCCAGCAGCCCCGGGACTAGCAATGAGCAGTTCTTC
>TRBD2|TRBV5-1|NA|TRBJ2-1
CASDNGGAINEQFF
TGCGCCTCCGATAACGGGGGGGCTATCAATGAGCAGTTCTTC
>NA|TRBV7-2|many|TRBJ2-1
CASSLTPPFGFGGEQFF
TGTGCCAGCAGCTTAACTCCACCCTTTGGGTTTGGAGGTGAGCAGTTCTTC
>TRBD1|TRBV20-1|NA|TRBJ2-1
CSARDQGDKEQFF
TGCAGTGCTAGAGACCAGGGGGATAAGGAGCAGTTCTTC
>NA|TRBV20-1|many|TRBJ1-2
CSARDYEQSYGYTF
TGCAGTGCTAGAGATTATGAGCAGAGTTATGGCTACACCTTC
>NA|TRBV25-1|NA|TRBJ2-7
CASRQAYEQYF
TGTGCCAGTCGACAGGCGTACGAGCAGTACTTC
>TRBD2|TRBV12-5|NA|TRBJ2-5
CASGLVTSAEQETQYF
TGTGCTAGTGGTTTGGTAACTAGCGCGGAGCAAGAGACCCAGTACTTC
>TRBD1|TRBV29-1|many|TRBJ2-7
CSVEGTGAYEQYF
TGCAGCGTTGAAGGGACAGGAGCCTACGAGCAGTACTTC
>NA|TRBV10-2|NA|TRBJ2-7
CATQGSSYEQYF
TGCGCCACCCAAGGAAGCTCCTACGAGCAGTACTTC
>TRBD1|TRBV5-1|many|TRBJ2-2
CASSFFGQGAPGELFF
TGCGCCAGCAGCTTTTTCGGACAGGGGGCCCCCGGGGAGCTGTTTTTT
>NA|TRBV7-3|NA|TRBJ2-3
CASSPGQYTDTQYF
TGTGCCAGCAGCCCCGGGCAGTACACAGATACGCAGTATTTT
>TRBD1|TRBV7-9|NA|TRBJ2-1
CASSPTPGTGGFVEQFF
TGTGCCAGCAGCCCCACTCCCGGGACAGGGGGCTTTGTTGAGCAGTTCTTC
>NA|TRBV28|many|TRBJ1-5
CASSGQYSNQPQHF
TGTGCCAGCAGTGGACAGTATAGCAATCAGCCCCAGCATTTT
>NA|TRBV7-7|few|TRBJ2-7
CASSPLDRGSEQYF
TGTGCTAGCAGCCCATTGGACCGAGGGAGCGAGCAGTACTTC
>NA|TRBV29-1|few|TRBJ2-5
CSVRQRGRQETQYF
TGCAGCGTTCGACAACGGGGAAGACAAGAGACCCAGTACTTC
>NA|TRBV4-1|few|TRBJ1-5
CASSQDEGVSNQPQHF
TGCGCCAGCAGCCAAGACGAGGGAGTGAGCAATCAGCCCCAGCATTTT
>NA|TRBV7-3|few|TRBJ2-7
CARSGTLGTEQYF
TGTGCCCGCTCGGGGACTTTGGGAACCGAGCAGTACTTC
>NA|TRBV18|many|TRBJ1-2
CASSLQTVFYGYTF
TGTGCCAGCTCACTTCAGACAGTTTTCTATGGCTACACCTTC
>NA|TRBV12-2|many|TRBJ2-1
CASRLDNPEAERYNEQFF
TGTGCAAGTCGCTTAGATAACCCGGAAGCCGAACGTTACAATGAGCAGTTCTTC
>NA|TRBV2|few|TRBJ1-5
CASRRNSNQPQHF
TGTGCCAGCAGGAGAAATAGCAATCAGCCCCAGCATTTT
>NA|TRBV11-3|many|TRBJ1-1
CASSLEGGDAFF
TGTGCCAGCAGCTTAGAGGGGGGCGACGCTTTCTTT
>TRBD1|TRBV6-1|many|TRBJ1-5
CASREGQPKGGNQPQHF
TGTGCCAGCAGGGAGGGACAGCCTAAAGGGGGCAATCAGCCCCAGCATTTT
>NA|TRBV6-5|once|TRBJ2-3
CASSYLSSPGGDTQYF
TGTGCCAGCAGTTACTTATCTAGCCCAGGAGGAGATACGCAGTATTTT
>NA|TRBV10-2|many|TRBJ2-7
CASSESGTRYEQYF
TGCGCCAGCAGTGAGTCGGGTACTAGATACGAGCAGTACTTC
>NA|TRBV29-1|many|TRBJ2-1
CSVHLYNEQFF
TGCAGCGTTCATCTCTACAATGAGCAGTTCTTC
>TRBD1|TRBV11-2|few|TRBJ1-2
CASSLDLVDSTGSYGYTF
TGTGCCAGCAGCTTAGATCTGGTAGACTCGACAGGGAGCTATGGCTACACCTTC
>NA|TRBV3-1|many|TRBJ2-7
CASSPEVRYEQYF
TGTGCCAGCAGCCCAGAGGTACGCTACGAGCAGTACTTC
>TRBD1|TRBV3-1|many|TRBJ2-1
CASSQDRDSPYNEQFF
TGTGCCAGCAGCCAAGATCGGGACAGTCCCTACAATGAGCAGTTCTTC
>NA|TRBV6-2/TRBV6-3|NA|TRBJ2-7
CASSYSPAGYEQYF
TGTGCCAGCAGTTACTCGCCAGCGGGCTACGAGCAGTACTTC
>TRBD1|TRBV20-1|many|TRBJ1-5
CSARSRQGENQPQHF
TGCAGTGCTAGATCAAGACAGGGTGAGAATCAGCCCCAGCATTTT
>TRBD1|TRBV10-3|many|TRBJ2-1
CAISSTGGRSYNEQFF
TGTGCCATCAGCTCGACAGGGGGCAGATCCTACAATGAGCAGTTCTTC
>NA|TRBV20-1|many|TRBJ2-7
CSARDRFTQAAYEQYF
TGCAGTGCTAGAGATCGTTTCACTCAGGCGGCCTACGAGCAGTACTTC
>NA|TRBV7-2|NA|TRBJ1-1
CASSLDLGPNTEAFF
TGTGCCAGCAGCTTAGATTTGGGTCCGAACACTGAAGCTTTCTTT